The next 12 T cell receptor beta chains were all read from a single sample in a study of cytomegalovirus exposure and HLA in healthy donors. Amplification used 60 Vbeta primers and 13 Jbeta primers. Repertoires were generated with immunoSEQ multiplex PCR, while TCRdb's copy carries only in-frame clones and drops some. The sample yields around 150,000 clones, roughly 80% seen once. The source material was PBMCs. The origin of the receptors is a woman between 40 and 50 years old in good health and CMV-seronegative.

The rearrangement uses TRBV19 and TRBJ1-5, with a possible D match to TRBD1 (6 bases). Trimming removed 5 bases at V and 3 bases at J, with 11 bases between. This CDR3 has 14 residues. Germline-derived CDR1 and CDR2 are LNHDA and SQIVND (reference sequence). The CDR3 DNA is TGTGCCAGTAGTCCCGGACAGCTCAATCAGCCCCAGCATTTT. This sequence encodes CASSPGQLNQPQHF.

The CDR3 DNA is TGTGATAACCCAGGGGAGGGAAGGTACTTC. This translates into CDNPGEGRYF. The chain combines TRBV7-7 with TRBJ2-4; TRBD2 might be the D (7 bases). The CDR3 runs to 10 residues. Germline CDR1 is SSHAT and CDR2 is FNYEAQ (reference sequence).

Here the CDR3 DNA reads TGTGCCAGTAGTAGTAAGGCGAGGACAAAAATTAACTATGGCTACACCTTC. Protein product: CASSSKARTKINYGYTF. The chain links TRBV19 to TRBJ1-2; D possibly corresponds to TRBD1 (5 bases). The CDR3 has 17 amino acids. The V end was cut by 4 bases, the J end by 1 base, with 19 bases between. CDR1 and CDR2 from the germline V gene are LNHDA and SQIVND (reference sequence). The whole variable domain, filled in from reference TRBV19 and TRBJ1-2, reads DGGITQSPKYLFRKEGQNVTLSCEQNLNHDAMYWYRQDPGQGLRLIYYSQIVNDFQKGDIAEGYSVSREKKESFPLTVTSAQKNPTAFYLCASSSKARTKINYGYTFGSGTRLTVV.

The V call is TRBV5-3, the J call TRBJ2-3; D is uncertain. TRBV5-3 is placed among ORFs of uncertain function. This CDR3 has 13 residues. With 10 bases removed from V and 1 base from J, the gap between germline ends came to 13 bases. The CDR3: CAGQDCCTDTQYF. Written as DNA, the CDR3 is TGTGCCGGCCAAGACTGTTGCACAGATACGCAGTATTTT.

V and J are TRBV5-1 and TRBJ2-7; a weak D match, TRBD2 (5 bases). V was cut by 0 bases and J by 1 base, with 11 bases left in between. Germline-derived CDR1 and CDR2 are SGHRS and YFSETQ. The CDR3 runs 15 residues. The DNA of the CDR3 is TGCGCCAGCAGCTTGGAGATTAGCGAGTCCTACGAGCAGTACTTC. The encoded protein is CASSLEISESYEQYF.

This CDR3 reads CASSQGRTGTASYEQYF. The CDR3, as DNA: TGCGCCAGCAGCCAAGGTCGGACAGGGACCGCCTCCTACGAGCAGTACTTC. The chain uses TRBV4-3 and TRBJ2-7; 8 nucleotides align to TRBD1. Germline trimming cut 1 base from V and 0 bases from J; bases unmatched to any gene: 8. The CDR3 has 17 amino acids. The germline CDR1 and CDR2 sequences are LGHNA and YSLEER.

The chain carries TRBV29-1 and TRBJ2-1; 11 nucleotides align to TRBD2. The CDR3 has 12 amino acids. The trim removed 4 bases at V and 9 bases at J, leaving 2 bases unmatched. CDR1 is SQVTM, CDR2 ANQGSEA, per germline. CDR3 sequence (DNA): TGCAGCGTTGTAGCGGGGGGGGCTGAGCAGTTCTTC. Protein sequence: CSVVAGGAEQFF.

The chain recombines TRBV15 with TRBJ2-5; D is perhaps TRBD1 (5 bases). This CDR3 spans 14 amino acids. V gave up 1 base and J gave up 4 bases, with 10 bases separating them. Per germline, CDR1 LNHNV and CDR2 YYDKDF (reference sequence). In DNA form, the CDR3 reads TGTGCCACCAGCAGAGTCAGGGATGTAGAGACCCAGTACTTC. It translates to CATSRVRDVETQYF.

This chain links TRBV30 with TRBJ2-7, with 8 bases lining up with TRBD1. The CDR3 extends over 11 amino acids. Trimming at V came to 4 bases and at J to 6 bases, leaving 2 bases not matched to a gene. Germline-derived CDR1 and CDR2 are GTSNPN and SVGIG (reference sequence). This CDR3 is CAWTDRGEQYF. CDR3 coding DNA: TGTGCCTGGACCGACAGGGGCGAGCAGTACTTC.

This rearrangement joins TRBV5-4 to TRBJ1-2; TRBD1 is a possible D gene (5 bases). The length of the CDR3 is 13 residues. Germline assignment: CDR1 SGHNT and CDR2 YYREEE (reference sequence). Trimming pared 0 bases from V and 4 bases from J, leaving 7 bases between. The CDR3 spells CASSLAGFYGYTF. In DNA form, the CDR3 reads TGTGCCAGCAGCTTGGCAGGGTTCTATGGCTACACCTTC. The full variable domain, in which reference TRBV5-4 and TRBJ1-2 provide the parts outside the CDR3, is ETGVTQSPTHLIKTRGQQVTLRCSSQSGHNTVSWYQQALGQGPQFIFQYYREEENGRGNFPPRFSGLQFPNYSSELNVNALELDDSALYLCASSLAGFYGYTFGSGTRLTVV.

This chain links TRBV6-1 with TRBJ2-3, with D possibly TRBD2 on 5 matching bases. The CDR3 runs to 15 residues. The V gene's germline CDR1 is MNHNS and CDR2 SASEGT. V shed 2 bases and J shed 0 bases, with 9 bases lying between them. CDR3 amino acids: CASSESSRSTDTQYF. The CDR3 region has the DNA TGTGCCAGCAGTGAATCTAGCCGTAGCACAGATACGCAGTATTTT.

This sequence joins TRBV10-2 and TRBJ2-5, with 9 bases that match TRBD1. The CDR3 totals 15 residues. Germline V gene data show CDR1 as WSHSY and CDR2 as SAAADI. Trimming removed 6 bases from V and 1 base from J; junction bases left unmatched: 6. This CDR3 reads CASSQPTGGQETQYF. DNA for the CDR3: TGCGCCAGCAGCCAACCGACAGGGGGCCAAGAGACCCAGTACTTC.